The subject of this entry is one T cell receptor (beta chain). What it binds is unknown. These data originate in a study of response to subunit inactivated influenza vaccine. Study-wide results and limits: A suggestion made by the authors is that each seasonal influenza vaccination recruits few new T cells.

Germline V gene lookup returns CDR1 MNHEY and CDR2 SMNVEV (reference sequence). V dropped 1 base and J dropped 2; count of bases not matched to a gene: 15. This CDR3 has 21 residues. One entry per CDR3 protein results from TCRdb running MiXCR on the RT-PCR reads. The sample carries around 540,000 distinct CDR3 sequences, about 11% recorded once. The specimen comprised PBMCs from blood, sampled on the day of vaccination. The rearrangement uses TRBV27 and TRBJ2-6; 9 nucleotides agree with TRBD1. The origin of this receptor is a man in his forties or fifties who received an inactivated influenza vaccine. The DNA of the CDR3 is TGTGCCAGCAGTTTATTTTCAGGACAGGGGACTTTTTCCACTGGGGCCAACGTCCTGACTTTC. Amino acid sequence: CASSLFSGQGTFSTGANVLTF.